The 27 T cell receptor beta chains given below trace back to one sample, sequenced in a study of memory CD4+ T cells and cytomegalovirus serostatus. Using immunoSEQ multiplex PCR, the repertoire was profiled, and TCRdb retains in-frame clones only, with some absent. The sample has about 58,000 clones, less than 85% seen once. The sort gate was single viable CD3+CD4+CD8-CD45RO+ cells for memory CD4+ T cells. The source material was memory CD4+ T cells from blood. The receptors originated from an adult in good health and CMV-seronegative. Some clones in this sample may be carry-over from other donors' samples.

The V gene is TRBV11-2, the J gene TRBJ2-6, with D perhaps TRBD2 (6 bases). V lost 8 bases to trimming and J lost 3 bases, with 23 bases between them. This CDR3 is 18 amino acids long. Germline values: CDR1 SGHAT, CDR2 FQNNGV. CDR3 DNA: TGTGCCAGCGTCGAGAGGGAGGTGGGGCAGGGTGGGGCCAACGTCCTGACTTTC. Residues: CASVEREVGQGGANVLTF.

The rearrangement joins TRBV5-1 to TRBJ2-3; 10 nucleotides match TRBD2. The J segment lost 4 bases and the V segment lost 0 bases, leaving 8 bases of the junction unmatched. The CDR3 runs 17 residues. Germline lookup yields CDR1 SGHRS and CDR2 YFSETQ. The CDR3 nucleotides are TGCGCCAGCAGCTTGGCCTCTAGCGGGAGAGGTGCAGATACGCAGTATTTT. This codes for CASSLASSGRGADTQYF.

The chain combines TRBV28 with TRBJ2-3; possibly TRBD2 for D (7 bases). The length of the CDR3 is 15 residues. Trimming took 6 bases from V and 6 from J, leaving 19 bases between them. The germline gives CDR1 MDHEN, CDR2 SYDVKM. CDR3 DNA: TGTGCCAGCAGCGAAGCGGGGAGGGGGGGGGATACGCAGTATTTT. Protein: CASSEAGRGGDTQYF. Looking up the rest from reference TRBV28 and TRBJ2-3 gives the full variable domain: DVKVTQSSRYLVKRTGEKVFLECVQDMDHENMFWYRQDPGLGLRLIYFSYDVKMKEKGDIPEGYSVSREKKERFSLILESASTNQTSMYLCASSEAGRGGDTQYFGPGTRLTVL.

The V and J genes are TRBV30 and TRBJ2-7; D gene uncertain. Trimming removed 2 bases at V and 0 bases at J, with 20 bases between. The CDR3 is 17 residues long. Germline values: CDR1 GTSNPN, CDR2 SVGIG (reference sequence). CDR3 sequence (DNA): TGTGCCTGGAGTCCTCGTGGATGGGCTACCAGCTCCTACGAGCAGTACTTC. It specifies CAWSPRGWATSSYEQYF.

The table lists this clone with a few counts. The V and J genes are TRBV10-3 and TRBJ1-2; D gene unclear. Trimming cost V 3 bases and J 2 bases, with 10 bases left between them. The CDR3 is 14 residues long. Germline values: CDR1 ENHRY, CDR2 SYGVKD. CDR3 DNA: TGTGCCATCAGTGACGGTTCAGCCAACTATGGCTACACCTTC. Residues: CAISDGSANYGYTF.

This clone is a singleton in its sample. The chain has TRBV5-4 and TRBJ2-3, with 7 bases lining up with TRBD1. The CDR3 covers 14 residues. The germline V gene has CDR1 SGHNT and CDR2 YYREEE (reference sequence). Trimming took 6 bases from V and 2 from J; bases not matched to a gene: 6. This CDR3 is CASNRQGFTDTQYF. The CDR3 DNA is TGTGCCAGCAACCGACAGGGCTTCACAGATACGCAGTATTTT.

This clone was seen just once. The V gene is TRBV10-3, the J gene TRBJ2-1; 8 bases match TRBD2. CDR1 is ENHRY, CDR2 SYGVKD, per germline. The CDR3 extends over 18 amino acids. Losses at the gene ends were 0 bases for V and 0 bases for J; bases not matched to a gene: 7. CDR3 sequence (DNA): TGTGCCATCAGTGAGTCGATTCTAGCGGGCAGCTCCTACAATGAGCAGTTCTTC. The encoded protein is CAISESILAGSSYNEQFF.

V gene TRBV5-1 combines with J gene TRBJ1-1, with unresolved D. The CDR3 covers 15 residues. Trimming removed 2 bases from V and 1 base from J, with 12 bases in between. Germline assignment: CDR1 SGHRS and CDR2 YFSETQ. DNA for the CDR3: TGCGCCAGCAGCTTCTCAGGCCAAAAGAACACTGAAGCTTTCTTT. Protein product: CASSFSGQKNTEAFF.

This rearrangement joins TRBV5-1 to TRBJ2-2; 7 nucleotides match TRBD1. V shed 0 bases and J 6 bases; nucleotides not matched to a gene: 14. Germline V gene data show CDR1 as SGHRS and CDR2 as YFSETQ. CDR3 length equals 18 residues. CDR3 sequence (DNA): TGCGCCAGCAGCTTGGGTTCTAGACAGGGAATTGATCCCGGGGAGCTGTTTTTT. Amino acid sequence: CASSLGSRQGIDPGELFF. The complete variable domain, with remaining parts taken from reference TRBV5-1 and TRBJ2-2, reads KAGVTQTPRYLIKTRGQQVTLSCSPISGHRSVSWYQQTPGQGLQFLFEYFSETQRNKGNFPGRFSGRQFSNSRSEMNVSTLELGDSALYLCASSLGSRQGIDPGELFFGEGSRLTVL.

The rearrangement uses TRBV28 and TRBJ2-2, with D perhaps TRBD1 (6 bases). This CDR3 is built from 12 residues. V gave up 10 bases and J gave up 8 bases, with 14 bases separating them. In germline, CDR1 is MDHEN, CDR2 SYDVKM. This CDR3 is CATEGRGGELFF. The CDR3 DNA is TGTGCCACCGAGGGCAGGGGTGGGGAGCTGTTTTTT. Full variable domain (missing parts from reference TRBV28 and TRBJ2-2): DVKVTQSSRYLVKRTGEKVFLECVQDMDHENMFWYRQDPGLGLRLIYFSYDVKMKEKGDIPEGYSVSREKKERFSLILESASTNQTSMYLCATEGRGGELFFGEGSRLTVL.

The rearrangement uses TRBV7-8 and TRBJ1-4; D not resolved. CDR1 and CDR2 (germline): SGHVS, FQNEAQ. V was clipped by 1 base and J by 8 bases, with 5 bases between them. The CDR3 has 12 residues. The CDR3 region has the DNA TGTGCCAGCAGCTTAGTGTCCGAAAAACTGTTTTTT. This sequence encodes CASSLVSEKLFF.

This chain joins TRBV13 and TRBJ2-3; 7 nucleotides line up with TRBD1. V was clipped by 2 bases and J by 10 bases; unmatched bases: 3. The CDR3 spans 12 residues. CDR1 is PRHDT, CDR2 FYEKMQ, per germline (reference sequence). The CDR3 loop reads CASSLQGQPQYF. In DNA, the CDR3 is TGTGCCAGCAGCTTACAGGGACAGCCGCAGTATTTT.

The rearrangement joins TRBV5-6 to TRBJ2-7; D not resolved. Germline V CDR1 and CDR2: SGHDT, YYEEEE. This CDR3 contains 13 residues. V gave up 0 bases and J gave up 0 bases, with 4 bases separating them. CDR3 bases: TGTGCCAGCAGCTTGGGGAGCTCCTACGAGCAGTACTTC. Residues: CASSLGSSYEQYF.

This clone has just a few counts. This rearrangement joins TRBV30 to TRBJ1-5, with D maybe TRBD1 (5 bases). CDR3 length: 13 residues. Trimming removed 1 base from V and 5 bases from J, with 9 bases in between. Germline V gene data show CDR1 as GTSNPN and CDR2 as SVGIG (reference sequence). CDR3 bases: TGTGCCTGGAGTGAGGGGATGGATCAGCCCCAGCATTTT. It yields the protein CAWSEGMDQPQHF.

This CDR3 is CAWRPSGVYNEQFF. The DNA of the CDR3 is TGTGCCTGGAGGCCTAGCGGAGTTTACAATGAGCAGTTCTTC. The V call is TRBV30, the J call TRBJ2-1, with TRBD2 identical over 7 bases. The CDR3 is 14 amino acids. The germline CDR1 and CDR2 sequences are GTSNPN and SVGIG (reference sequence). The V segment lost 3 bases and the J segment 4 bases; nucleotides outside the gene matches: 6.

The rearrangement links TRBV28 to TRBJ1-4; no clear D. Trimming shortened V by 2 bases and J by 8 bases, and 12 bases separated the two germline ends. The V gene's germline CDR1 is MDHEN and CDR2 SYDVKM. CDR3 length: 14 amino acids. The CDR3 sequence is CASSLSQPGEKLFF. CDR3 nucleotides: TGTGCCAGCAGTTTAAGTCAACCGGGGGAAAAACTGTTTTTT.

The rearrangement uses TRBV12-5 and TRBJ2-3; D uncertain. The CDR3 is 13 amino acids. CDR1 and CDR2 from the germline V gene are LGHNT and FRNRAP. Trimming pared 3 bases from V and 1 base from J, leaving 5 bases between. The CDR3 is CASGFGGTDTQYF. CDR3 nucleotide sequence: TGTGCTAGTGGTTTCGGCGGCACAGATACGCAGTATTTT. The entire variable domain, with the rest obtained from reference TRBV12-5 and TRBJ2-3, is as follows: DARVTQTPRHKVTEMGQEVTMRCQPILGHNTVFWYRQTMMQGLELLAYFRNRAPLDDSGMPKDRFSAEMPDATLATLKIQPSEPRDSAVYFCASGFGGTDTQYFGPGTRLTVL.

The chain has TRBV27 and TRBJ2-7, with D perhaps being TRBD1 or TRBD2 (5 bases each). This CDR3 is 15 amino acids long. Germline lookup yields CDR1 MNHEY and CDR2 SMNVEV (reference sequence). The V and J ends lost 6 bases and 2 bases respectively, with 17 bases between them. The CDR3 nucleotides read TGTGCCAGCAGCCTGTGGGGGAGTGTAACCTACGAGCAGTACTTC. Protein: CASSLWGSVTYEQYF.

This clone appeared a single time. The genes are TRBV28 and TRBJ2-7; D is uncertain. V dropped 3 bases and J dropped 3 bases, with 15 bases sitting between them. This CDR3 is built from 15 residues. Germline lookup yields CDR1 MDHEN and CDR2 SYDVKM. The CDR3 region is CASSLELTIDYEQYF. CDR3 nucleotides: TGTGCCAGCAGTTTGGAGCTAACAATCGACTACGAGCAGTACTTC.

The V call is TRBV6-1, the J call TRBJ1-2; possible D gene TRBD1, 6 bases. Germline-derived CDR1 and CDR2 are MNHNS and SASEGT. V was pared by 0 bases and J by 7 bases, with 18 bases between. This CDR3 has 16 residues. This chain's CDR3 is CASSEALGGRRVGYTF. CDR3 in DNA: TGTGCCAGCAGTGAAGCGCTCGGGGGGCGAAGGGTTGGCTACACCTTC.

To note about this clone: The junction does not match germline at one end; this may be a read error. The CDR3 DNA reads TGTGCCAGCAGCTTCTTGTTTGGACAGCCCCAGCATTTT. This codes for CASSFLFGQPQHF. V is TRBV5-3 and J is TRBJ1-5; D gene unclear. TRBV5-3 is an open reading frame, and its role is uncertain. This CDR3 region has 13 residues.

The J gene is TRBJ1-5, the V gene TRBV6-6; no clear D gene. The germline V gene encodes CDR1 MNHNY and CDR2 SVGAGI (reference sequence). The length of the CDR3 is 15 residues. V dropped 2 bases and J dropped 4 bases, with 12 bases sitting between them. CDR3: CASSYQARGNQPQHF. The CDR3, as DNA: TGTGCCAGCAGTTACCAGGCTCGGGGAAATCAGCCCCAGCATTTT.

The rearrangement joins TRBV28 to TRBJ1-5, with a weak D call TRBD1 (5 bases). This CDR3 comprises 12 residues. The germline CDR1 and CDR2 sequences are MDHEN and SYDVKM. The ends were cut back, 3 bases at V and 6 bases at J, with 6 bases in the middle. This CDR3 reads CASSLRGQPQHF. The CDR3 DNA follows: TGTGCCAGCAGTTTGAGGGGTCAGCCCCAGCATTTT. Full variable domain (remainder filled in from reference TRBV28 and TRBJ1-5): DVKVTQSSRYLVKRTGEKVFLECVQDMDHENMFWYRQDPGLGLRLIYFSYDVKMKEKGDIPEGYSVSREKKERFSLILESASTNQTSMYLCASSLRGQPQHFGDGTRLSIL.

This clone has only one observation. The rearrangement links TRBV29-1 to TRBJ2-1; possibly TRBD1 for D (6 bases). Trimming shortened V by 6 bases and J by 6 bases, and 12 bases separated the two germline ends. CDR1 and CDR2 from the germline V gene are SQVTM and ANQGSEA. The CDR3 contains 12 residues. This CDR3 reads CSVATTGNEQFF. The CDR3 DNA is TGCAGCGTAGCAACGACAGGCAATGAGCAGTTCTTC.

This clone was seen more than once but under ten times. The chain couples TRBV28 to TRBJ1-5; the D is unclear. The CDR3 loop spans 15 amino acids. Germline-derived CDR1 and CDR2 are MDHEN and SYDVKM. Trimming removed 8 bases at V and 4 bases at J, with 18 bases between. In DNA form, the CDR3 reads TGTGCCAGCGGAAGGTCGGACGGGTCGAATCAGCCCCAGCATTTT. Amino acids: CASGRSDGSNQPQHF.

J is TRBJ2-7 and V is TRBV6-6; 8 bases agree with TRBD2. The CDR3 contains 16 residues. V lost 0 bases and J lost 4; bases outside the gene matches: 8. Germline CDR1 and CDR2: MNHNY and SVGAGI (reference sequence). The CDR3 loop is CASSYSGSGDPYEQYF. The CDR3 DNA follows: TGTGCCAGCAGTTACTCGGGTAGCGGGGACCCATACGAGCAGTACTTC.

In its sample, this clone was seen once. The chain links TRBV5-8 to TRBJ2-5, with 8 positions matching TRBD2. Trimming cost V 0 bases and J 9 bases; bases outside gene matches: 1. The CDR3 extends over 12 amino acids. Germline CDR1 and CDR2: SGHTS and YDEGEE. In DNA form, the CDR3 reads TGTGCCAGCAGCTTGGCGGGGGGGGCCCAGTACTTC. Translation: CASSLAGGAQYF. The variable domain in full, completed from reference TRBV5-8 and TRBJ2-5, reads EAGVTQSPTHLIKTRGQQATLRCSPISGHTSVYWYQQALGLGLQFLLWYDEGEERNRGNFPPRFSGRQFPNYSSELNVNALELEDSALYLCASSLAGGAQYFGPGTRLLVL.